The 22 T cell receptor beta chains below were found in one sample sequenced in a study of long-term antiretroviral therapy in people with HIV. The assay, immunoSEQ v3.0, was run at survey level. Assay: immunoSEQ multiplex PCR; the TCRdb copy retains only in-frame clones and omits some. The data show more than 20,000 clones, around 87% seen once. This sample comprised unsorted PBMCs, obtained 1.9 years after starting antiretroviral therapy. Receptor source: a woman aged 25 to 39 with HIV.

A single count supports this clone. V gene TRBV5-1 combines with J gene TRBJ2-3; 11 bases agree with TRBD2. Germline CDR1 and CDR2: SGHRS and YFSETQ. This CDR3 contains 17 residues. With 3 bases clipped from V and 2 bases from J, the junction kept 8 bases outside the gene matches. The CDR3 spells CASSSGTSGTPTDTQYF. Here the CDR3 DNA reads TGCGCCAGCAGCTCCGGGACTAGCGGAACCCCCACAGATACGCAGTATTTT. Full variable domain (rest looked up from reference TRBV5-1 and TRBJ2-3): KAGVTQTPRYLIKTRGQQVTLSCSPISGHRSVSWYQQTPGQGLQFLFEYFSETQRNKGNFPGRFSGRQFSNSRSEMNVSTLELGDSALYLCASSSGTSGTPTDTQYFGPGTRLTVL.

V gene TRBV27 combines with J gene TRBJ1-4, with D possibly matching TRBD1 (5 bases). In germline, CDR1 is MNHEY, CDR2 SMNVEV (reference sequence). The CDR3 extends over 14 amino acids. Trimming took off 6 bases at V and 8 bases at J, with 16 bases between the two ends. The CDR3 nucleotides read TGTGCCAGCAGCCGCGCCGGGTGGGGGGAAAAACTGTTTTTT. This translates into CASSRAGWGEKLFF. The full variable domain, with the rest looked up from reference TRBV27 and TRBJ1-4, is EAQVTQNPRYLITVTGKKLTVTCSQNMNHEYMSWYRQDPGLGLRQIYYSMNVEVTDKGDVPEGYKVSRKEKRNFPLILESPSPNQTSLYFCASSRAGWGEKLFFGSGTQLSVL.

J is TRBJ1-5 and V is TRBV4-1, with D possibly TRBD1 on 5 matching bases. The CDR3 contains 17 residues. V lost 0 bases to trimming and J lost 4 bases, with 16 bases between them. The germline gives CDR1 MGHRA, CDR2 YSYEKL. The CDR3 nucleotides are TGCGCCAGCAGCCAAGATCAAGGGAGGGGAGATAATCAGCCCCAGCATTTT. It specifies CASSQDQGRGDNQPQHF.

V and J are TRBV28 and TRBJ1-3, with TRBD1 as a possible D gene (6 bases). The ends were cut back, 4 bases at V and 0 bases at J, with 13 bases in the middle. CDR3 length: 16 amino acids. CDR1 is MDHEN, CDR2 SYDVKM, per germline. The CDR3 reads CASSSSGQSSGNTIYF. The CDR3, as DNA: TGTGCCAGCAGTTCTTCCGGACAGTCCTCTGGAAACACCATATATTTT.

In nucleotides, the CDR3 is TGTGCCAGTAGTGCCCGACCCGGGACCGCGAACACCGGGGAGCTGTTTTTT. Amino acid sequence: CASSARPGTANTGELFF. The rearrangement links TRBV19 to TRBJ2-2; D is perhaps TRBD1 or TRBD2 (5 bases each). Germline V gene data show CDR1 as LNHDA and CDR2 as SQIVND (reference sequence). V was trimmed by 5 bases and J by 0 bases, leaving 16 bases between them. This CDR3 is 17 amino acids long.

V is TRBV7-8 and J is TRBJ2-4; possible D gene TRBD2, 7 bases. Looked up from germline, CDR1 is SGHVS and CDR2 is FQNEAQ. The CDR3 is made up of 20 amino acids. V was trimmed by 1 base and J by 1 base, leaving 23 bases between them. DNA for the CDR3: TGTGCCAGCAGCTTAGTCGGCGGGGGCTCCCGGTCCTACGCCAAAAACATTCAGTACTTC. It is translated as CASSLVGGGSRSYAKNIQYF.

V usage is TRBV30 and J usage is TRBJ1-2, with D uncertain. Trimming shortened V by 0 bases and J by 6 bases, and 11 bases separated the two germline ends. CDR3 length: 13 residues. Germline V lookup: CDR1 GTSNPN, CDR2 SVGIG (reference sequence). CDR3: CAWSVTASDGYTF. The DNA of the CDR3 is TGTGCCTGGAGTGTAACAGCCTCAGATGGCTACACCTTC. Using reference TRBV30 and TRBJ1-2 for the parts outside the CDR3, the full variable domain is SQTIHQWPATLVQPVGSPLSLECTVEGTSNPNLYWYRQAAGRGLQLLFYSVGIGQISSEVPQNLSASRPQDRQFILSSKKLLLSDSGFYLCAWSVTASDGYTFGSGTRLTVV.

The J gene is TRBJ2-3, the V gene TRBV5-1, with 7 bases that match TRBD2. This CDR3 is 15 amino acids long. From germline, CDR1 is SGHRS and CDR2 YFSETQ. J lost 8 bases, V lost 0 bases, and 9 bases had no gene match. CDR3 amino acids: CASSLGTSAPGTQYF. The CDR3 DNA reads TGCGCCAGCAGCTTGGGTACTAGCGCCCCTGGTACGCAGTATTTT.

V gene TRBV5-1 combines with J gene TRBJ1-1; D call uncertain. CDR3 length: 14 residues. CDR1 SGHRS and CDR2 YFSETQ come from the germline V gene. Trimming removed 6 bases from V and 1 base from J, with 13 bases in between. In DNA form, the CDR3 reads TGCGCCAGCAAAATCCATCGACAGAACACTGAAGCTTTCTTT. The encoded protein is CASKIHRQNTEAFF.

V usage is TRBV18 and J usage is TRBJ1-5; a possible D gene is TRBD1 (5 bases). The germline gives CDR1 KGHSH, CDR2 LQKENI. This CDR3 is built from 15 residues. The V gene lost 6 bases and the J gene lost 4 bases, with 16 bases spanning the gap. CDR3 sequence (DNA): TGTGCCAGCTCCACGGGTGGGGAGGGGAATCAGCCCCAGCATTTT. This codes for CASSTGGEGNQPQHF.

This sequence joins TRBV11-2 and TRBJ1-2, with D unresolved. V was shortened by 4 bases and J by 0 bases, with 15 bases between the two germline ends. CDR1 and CDR2 (germline): SGHAT, FQNNGV. This CDR3 contains 16 residues. The CDR3 DNA is TGTGCCAGCAGCTCCCCCCGAGACGTGGCTAACTATGGCTACACCTTC. Translated, it gives CASSSPRDVANYGYTF.

The chain joins TRBV7-8 to TRBJ1-4, with 7 bases matching TRBD1. V was pared by 6 bases and J by 7 bases, with 2 bases of the junction left unmatched. The CDR3 runs to 12 residues. Germline assignment: CDR1 SGHVS and CDR2 FQNEAQ. The CDR3 is CASRGGREKLFF. CDR3 DNA sequence: TGTGCCAGCAGAGGGGGCCGTGAAAAACTGTTTTTT.

The V call is TRBV7-6, the J call TRBJ2-3; no clear D gene. The CDR3 length is 14 residues. Germline CDR1 reads SGHVS; CDR2 reads FNYEAQ. V shed 2 bases and J shed 2 bases, with 8 bases lying between them. The CDR3 DNA reads TGTGCCAGCAGCTTAAACCGGTACACAGATACGCAGTATTTT. Its translation is CASSLNRYTDTQYF. Combining the CDR3 with reference TRBV7-6 and TRBJ2-3 gives the whole variable domain GAGVSQSPRYKVTKRGQDVALRCDPISGHVSLYWYRQALGQGPEFLTYFNYEAQQDKSGLPNDRFSAERPEGSISTLTIQRTEQRDSAMYRCASSLNRYTDTQYFGPGTRLTVL.

This chain joins TRBV13 and TRBJ2-5, with a tentative D call TRBD1 (5 bases). Germline loops: CDR1 PRHDT, CDR2 FYEKMQ (reference sequence). The CDR3 length is 12 residues. The V gene lost 4 bases and the J gene lost 5 bases, with 8 bases spanning the gap. DNA of the CDR3: TGTGCCAGCAGCTCATACAGGGAGACCCAGTACTTC. This gives the protein CASSSYRETQYF.

This clone was detected once. V and J are TRBV11-2 and TRBJ2-2, with 8 bases that match TRBD1. The CDR3 is made up of 13 amino acids. CDR1 and CDR2 from the germline V gene are SGHAT and FQNNGV. V lost 5 bases, J lost 11 bases, and 7 bases stayed unmatched. Here the CDR3 DNA reads TGTGCCAGCAGCCCACTGGACAGGGAAGAGCTGTTTTTT. Translating it yields CASSPLDREELFF.

V usage is TRBV11-2 and J usage is TRBJ1-1; TRBD1 agrees at 10 bases. Germline CDR1 and CDR2: SGHAT and FQNNGV. V lost 3 bases and J lost 6; bases outside the gene matches: 1. The CDR3 covers 13 residues. CDR3 bases: TGTGCCAGCAGCTTGGGACAGGGGCCTGAAGCTTTCTTT. This translates into CASSLGQGPEAFF.

V gene TRBV6-1 combines with J gene TRBJ2-2, with a weak D call TRBD2 (5 bases). Trimming left V 4 bases short and J 0 bases short, with 12 bases between. This CDR3 has 16 amino acids. Germline V gene lookup returns CDR1 MNHNS and CDR2 SASEGT. In DNA, the CDR3 is TGTGCCAGCAGTGCCCCGGCGGGCCCGAACACCGGGGAGCTGTTTTTT. Translated: CASSAPAGPNTGELFF.

This chain uses TRBV14 with TRBJ1-2; the D is unclear. The CDR3 has 13 amino acids. The germline V gene has CDR1 SGHDN and CDR2 FVKESK. The germline V and J ends were trimmed by 6 bases and 2 bases, with 10 bases remaining between them. This CDR3 reads CASSQTENYGYTF. The CDR3 bases are TGTGCCAGCAGTCAAACTGAGAACTATGGCTACACCTTC.

The V gene is TRBV18, the J gene TRBJ1-5; TRBD1 agrees at 8 bases. Trimming at V came to 6 bases and at J to 2 bases, leaving 6 bases not matched to a gene. Germline V gene lookup returns CDR1 KGHSH and CDR2 LQKENI. CDR3 length: 15 amino acids. CDR3 coding DNA: TGTGCCAGCTCGCCCGACAGGGGCGGCAATCAGCCCCAGCATTTT. Its translation: CASSPDRGGNQPQHF.

The rearrangement links TRBV2 to TRBJ1-1; D is possibly TRBD1 (6 bases). The ends were cut back, 6 bases at V and 1 base at J, with 15 bases in the middle. Germline lookup yields CDR1 SNHLY and CDR2 FYNNEI. This CDR3 is built from 15 residues. As DNA, the CDR3 is TGTGCCAGCAGGAGAGAAGACAGGCAGAACACTGAAGCTTTCTTT. Translated, it gives CASRREDRQNTEAFF. The whole variable domain, remainder taken from reference TRBV2 and TRBJ1-1, is EPEVTQTPSHQVTQMGQEVILRCVPISNHLYFYWYRQILGQKVEFLVSFYNNEISEKSEIFDDQFSVERPDGSNFTLKIRSTKLEDSAMYFCASRREDRQNTEAFFGQGTRLTVV.

The chain carries TRBV28 and TRBJ1-4; 7 nucleotides match TRBD1. This CDR3 is built from 15 residues. Germline loops: CDR1 MDHEN, CDR2 SYDVKM. The trim removed 3 bases at V and 8 bases at J, leaving 9 bases unmatched. The CDR3 is CASSFPGGGGEKLFF. CDR3 bases: TGTGCCAGCAGTTTCCCCGGAGGGGGCGGGGAAAAACTGTTTTTT.

This clone came up once. This chain joins TRBV19 and TRBJ2-1; a weak D match, TRBD2 (5 bases). The CDR3 contains 13 residues. Germline loops: CDR1 LNHDA, CDR2 SQIVND (reference sequence). Trimming cost V 7 bases and J 0 bases, with 7 bases left between them. CDR3: CASTRGSYNEQFF. The CDR3 nucleotides read TGTGCCAGTACCCGGGGCTCCTACAATGAGCAGTTCTTC. Based on the CDR3 plus reference TRBV19 and TRBJ2-1, the full variable domain is DGGITQSPKYLFRKEGQNVTLSCEQNLNHDAMYWYRQDPGQGLRLIYYSQIVNDFQKGDIAEGYSVSREKKESFPLTVTSAQKNPTAFYLCASTRGSYNEQFFGPGTRLTVL.